This TCR beta chain comes out of a study of cytomegalovirus exposure and HLA in healthy donors. Study findings and constraints: Three of the chains that were CMV-associated were confirmed in vitro to be specific for CMV antigens. Despite most TCR sequences being rare, some public TCRs occurred in many donors. Reports showed the classifier diagnosing cytomegalovirus status with high specificity and sensitivity.

Concerning this clone itself: The antigen remains unidentified. The sample holds other DNA sequences that translate to the same CDR3.

PCR used 60 Vbeta primers and 13 Jbeta primers. Sequenced by immunoSEQ multiplex PCR; TCRdb stores in-frame clones only, minus some. The sample has some 90,000 clones, over 70% seen once; the top ten hold just over 3%. This TCR came from a man aged 35 to 55 in good health and CMV-seronegative. The material sequenced was PBMCs.

CDR3: CAIRGDTSSGNTIYF. The CDR3 DNA reads as TGTGCCATCAGAGGAGACACTAGCTCTGGAAACACCATATATTTT. The chain links TRBV10-3 to TRBJ1-3; D not resolved. The germline gives CDR1 ENHRY, CDR2 SYGVKD. This CDR3 spans 15 amino acids. The ends were cut back, 6 bases at V and 0 bases at J, with 12 bases in the middle.